Listed below are T cell receptor beta chains from one sample, sequenced in a study of T cell clonotyping in hematopoietic cell transplantation. Clones were sequenced by immunoSEQ multiplex PCR, and TCRdb holds only the in-frame ones, with some missing. The table has almost 5,000 clones, roughly 94% seen once; the top ten hold roughly 6.3%. The starting material was PBMCs, obtained 180 days after allogeneic stem cell transplant. The receptors derive from a male patient between 55 and 70 years old who had an allogeneic stem cell transplant from a related donor, so the T cells may come from the graft donor. Some clones in this sample may be carry-over from other donors' samples. CDR3s include the opening cysteine and the closing phenylalanine or tryptophan. A D gene is named only where the DNA matches it firmly.

V	length	D	J	CDR3	DNA
TRBV5-4	14	-	TRBJ2-7	CASTVDRTSYEQYF	TGTGCCAGCACCGTAGACAGGACAAGCTACGAGCAGTACTTC
TRBV11-1	14	-	TRBJ2-7	CASSSGHGSYEQYF	TGTGCCAGCAGCTCGGGACACGGATCCTACGAGCAGTACTTC
TRBV6-5	14	-	TRBJ2-3	CASSYPRNTDTQYF	TGTGCCAGCAGTTACCCGCGGAACACAGATACGCAGTATTTT
TRBV7-6	15	-	TRBJ2-7	CASSYLGASSYEQYF	TGTGCCAGCAGCTACCTCGGGGCCTCCTCCTACGAGCAGTACTTC
TRBV30	17	TRBD1	TRBJ1-5	CAWSRDRVRTGDQPQHF	TGTGCCTGGAGTCGGGACAGGGTGAGGACTGGGGATCAGCCCCAGCATTTT
TRBV4-2	18	-	TRBJ1-4	CASSQELMGASTGEKLFF	TGTGCCAGCAGCCAGGAACTGATGGGCGCTTCTACGGGAGAAAAACTGTTTTTT
TRBV5-1	12	-	TRBJ2-7	CASSSQKSEQYF	TGCGCCAGCAGCTCACAGAAATCCGAGCAGTACTTC
TRBV6-5	15	-	TRBJ1-4	CASSPSGGANEKLFF	TGTGCCAGCAGTCCCAGTGGGGGGGCTAATGAAAAACTGTTTTTT
TRBV20-1	11	-	TRBJ2-7	CSATVGYEQYF	TGCAGTGCTACAGTAGGCTACGAGCAGTACTTC
TRBV11-3	13	-	TRBJ2-1	CASSKGLDNEQFF	TGTGCCAGCAGCAAGGGACTTGACAATGAGCAGTTCTTC
TRBV7-3	12	-	TRBJ2-7	CASSQMADEQYF	TGTGCCAGCAGCCAAATGGCCGACGAGCAGTACTTC
TRBV4-2	15	TRBD2	TRBJ2-7	CASSQSGGRHNEQYF	TGTGCCAGCAGCCAGAGCGGGGGGCGTCACAACGAGCAGTACTTC
TRBV29-1	12	-	TRBJ2-7	CSVVDTSYEQYF	TGCAGCGTTGTCGACACCAGCTACGAGCAGTACTTC
TRBV7-6	15	-	TRBJ2-2	CASSLASTNTGELFF	TGTGCCAGCAGCTTAGCTTCCACAAACACCGGGGAGCTGTTTTTT
TRBV19	18	TRBD2	TRBJ2-3	CASSTAKYGGATADTQYF	TGTGCCAGTAGTACTGCTAAATACGGGGGGGCTACCGCAGATACGCAGTATTTT
TRBV11-3	12	-	TRBJ2-5	CASSLSVETQYF	TGTGCCAGCAGCTTATCCGTGGAGACCCAGTACTTC
TRBV2	17	-	TRBJ1-1	CASTISSTGPVNTEAFF	TGTGCCAGTACCATTTCCTCGACAGGACCCGTGAACACTGAAGCTTTCTTT
TRBV29-1	12	-	TRBJ1-1	CSVSEMNTEAFF	TGCAGCGTATCAGAAATGAACACTGAAGCTTTCTTT